Included here is one T cell receptor (beta chain) sequence, with context. Its target is unknown. In this CDR3 the conserved last residue, phenylalanine or tryptophan, is missing, so a read error is likely. TCRdb reprocessed the RT-PCR reads via MiXCR and lists one record per CDR3 protein. The sample yields approximately 570,000 distinct CDR3 sequences, 6% to 9% seen once. The CDR3 covers 14 residues. J lost 4 bases, V lost 3 bases, and 5 bases had no gene match. Germline V gene sequence: CDR1 DFQATT, CDR2 SNEGSKA (reference sequence). The entry originates in a study of response to subunit inactivated influenza vaccine. General study points: Each seasonal flu vaccination may recruit only limited new T cells, authors suggested.

The receptor comes from a man between 50 and 69 years old who received an inactivated influenza vaccine. Sequenced here: PBMCs from blood, sampled roughly 24 months after vaccination. The chain couples TRBV20-1 to TRBJ1-2, with 10 nucleotides matching TRBD1. The CDR3 DNA reads as TGCAGTGCTAGCGGACAGGGGGTCTCCTATGGCTACACCTTG. Its protein product is CSASGQGVSYGYTL.